This TCR beta chain was captured in a study of human T cells and chemical hapten exposure. Stated time point: patch test 2, 6 weeks after DPC sensitization. This sample's treatment: therapeutic diphenylcyclopropenone sensitization with weekly scalp DPC. MiXCR, run by TCRdb on the RACE reads, gives a single entry per CDR3 protein. The table includes 330,000 or so distinct CDR3 sequences, around 6% detected once. V dropped 5 bases and J dropped 0 bases, with 11 bases sitting between them. The CDR3 is 15 residues long. The germline V gene has CDR1 SEHNR and CDR2 FQNEAQ (reference sequence). Sample: whole blood, taken in connection with sensitization to the hapten diphenylcyclopropenone (DPC). This TCR was sampled from a woman between 18 and 29 years old with alopecia areata. Some clones in this sample may be carry-over from other donors' samples. The chain employs TRBV7-9 and TRBJ2-1; D gene unclear. The CDR3: CASSRRASSYNEQFF. The CDR3 DNA follows: TGTGCCAGCAGCCGACGGGCTAGCTCCTACAATGAGCAGTTCTTC. Full variable domain (outside the CDR3, taken from reference TRBV7-9 and TRBJ2-1): DTGVSQNPRHKITKRGQNVTFRCDPISEHNRLYWYRQTLGQGPEFLTYFQNEAQLEKSRLLSDRFSAERPKGSFSTLEIQRTEQGDSAMYLCASSRRASSYNEQFFGPGTRLTVL.